These T cell receptor beta chains were read from a single sample in a study of T cell responses to AZD1222 COVID-19 vaccine. Profiling relied on immunoSEQ multiplex PCR, and the TCRdb table lists in-frame clones only, not all of them. In the table there are more than 110,000 clones, under 95% of which are singletons. This specimen was peripheral blood, taken on day 0 of AZD1222 vaccination. These receptors were obtained from an adult in good health. CDR3s include the opening cysteine and the closing phenylalanine or tryptophan. The D gene is left open where the match is weak. Where a row states a size, it is once, few, many or the class of an expanded clone; other rows omit it.

>TRBV27|TRBD1|TRBJ1-5|.|16
TGTGCCAGCAGCCCCACCGGACAGGGACTTAATCAGCCCCAGCATTTT
CASSPTGQGLNQPQHF
>TRBV7-2|.|TRBJ1-3|once|13
TGTGCCAGCAGCCAATTCGCTGGAAACACCATATATTTT
CASSQFAGNTIYF
>TRBV18|.|TRBJ2-7|.|13
TGTGCCAGCTCACAATCCCTTTGGTACGAGCAGTACTTC
CASSQSLWYEQYF
>TRBV2|.|TRBJ2-4|once|12
TGTGCCAGCAGTGTCTTAGAAAACATTCAGTACTTC
CASSVLENIQYF
>TRBV29-1|.|TRBJ1-1|.|11
TGCAGCGTAGCCATGGGGGCTGAAGCTTTCTTT
CSVAMGAEAFF
>TRBV11-3|TRBD1|TRBJ1-1|.|16
TGTGCCAGCAGCCAGGGGGTGGCTCTGGGGCAAGGCGAAGCTTTCTTT
CASSQGVALGQGEAFF
>TRBV5-6|TRBD1|TRBJ2-3|.|13
TGTGCCAGCAGCATCGTCAGGGGGGATACGCAGTATTTT
CASSIVRGDTQYF
>TRBV19|.|TRBJ1-2|few|16
TGTGCCAGTAGTCCGGTCCCCCTGGGATATGCGGATGGCTACACCTTC
CASSPVPLGYADGYTF
>TRBV5-6|.|TRBJ1-5|.|14
TGTGCCAGCAGCTTCTGGGGGAGCAATCAGCCCCAGCATTTT
CASSFWGSNQPQHF
>TRBV19|TRBD1|TRBJ1-2|.|15
TGTGCCAGTAAGCCTCCGGGACAGAAAAACTATGGCTACACCTTC
CASKPPGQKNYGYTF
>TRBV28|TRBD1|TRBJ1-2|.|15
TGTGCCAGCAGAATTCGGACAGGGGGAATCTATGGCTACACCTTC
CASRIRTGGIYGYTF
>TRBV9|.|TRBJ2-3|.|14
TGTGCCAGCAGCGATACAGGAAACACAGATACGCAGTATTTT
CASSDTGNTDTQYF
>TRBV25-1|.|TRBJ1-1|.|13
TGTGCCAGCAAGGGGCAGCGAATCACTGAAGCTTTCTTT
CASKGQRITEAFF
>TRBV11-3|TRBD1|TRBJ1-2|.|15
TGTGCCAGCAGCTCGTGGGGACAGGGGGGATATGGCTACACCTTC
CASSSWGQGGYGYTF